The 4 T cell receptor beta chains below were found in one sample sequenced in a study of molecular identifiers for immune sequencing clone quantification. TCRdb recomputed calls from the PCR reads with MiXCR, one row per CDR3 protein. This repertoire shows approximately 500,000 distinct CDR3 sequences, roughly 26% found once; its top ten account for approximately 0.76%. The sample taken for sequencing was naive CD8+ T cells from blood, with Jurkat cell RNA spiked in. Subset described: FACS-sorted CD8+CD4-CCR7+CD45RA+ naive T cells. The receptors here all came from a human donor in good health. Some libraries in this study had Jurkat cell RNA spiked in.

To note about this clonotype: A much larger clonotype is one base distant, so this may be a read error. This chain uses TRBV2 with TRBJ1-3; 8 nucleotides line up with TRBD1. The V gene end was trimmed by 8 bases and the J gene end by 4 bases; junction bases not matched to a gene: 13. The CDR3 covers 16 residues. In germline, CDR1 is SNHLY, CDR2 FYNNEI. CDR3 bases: TGTGCCAGCGGAGTCGGGACAGGCGGATTAGGAAACACCATATATTTT. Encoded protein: CASGVGTGGLGNTIYF.

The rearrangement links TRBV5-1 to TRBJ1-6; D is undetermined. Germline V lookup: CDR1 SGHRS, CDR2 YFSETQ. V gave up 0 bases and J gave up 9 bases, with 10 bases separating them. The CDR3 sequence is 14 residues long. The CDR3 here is CASSLVWEGSPLHF. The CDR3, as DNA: TGCGCCAGCAGCTTGGTATGGGAAGGTTCACCCCTCCACTTT.

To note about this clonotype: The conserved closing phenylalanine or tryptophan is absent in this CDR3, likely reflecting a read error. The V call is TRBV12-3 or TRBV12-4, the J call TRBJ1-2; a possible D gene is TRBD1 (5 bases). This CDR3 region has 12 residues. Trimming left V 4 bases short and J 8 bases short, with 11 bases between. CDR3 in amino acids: CASSSGTLGYTL. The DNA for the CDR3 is TGTGCCAGCAGTTCCGGGACCCTGGGCTACACCCTC.

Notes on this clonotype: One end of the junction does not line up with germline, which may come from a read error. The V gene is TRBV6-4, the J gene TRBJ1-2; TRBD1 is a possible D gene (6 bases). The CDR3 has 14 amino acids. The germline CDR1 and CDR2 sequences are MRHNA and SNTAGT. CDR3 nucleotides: TGTGCCAGCGGTGATGCAGGGGTAAACTCCGACTACACCTTC. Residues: CASGDAGVNSDYTF.